The next 26 T cell receptor beta chains were all read from a single sample in a study of tumor-infiltrating lymphocytes in primary liver carcinoma. Germline DNA was extracted too, while blood RNA derived from unsorted whole blood. The investigators made TCR beta cDNA from approximately 510 ng total RNA, using a constant-region primer. ARM-PCR was slightly modified, and three nested multiplex PCR rounds with it gave rise to the TCR beta libraries. PCR rounds one and two used TRBV1-TRBV30 forward primers with a C-beta reverse primer for approximately 10 cycles each. TCRdb called the multiplex PCR reads again in MiXCR, with one record for every CDR3 protein. This sample has approximately 320,000 distinct CDR3 sequences, with approximately 54% found just once. Sample: peripheral blood. These receptor sequences come from a woman younger than 45 with primary liver carcinoma and hepatitis B virus infection.

This chain joins TRBV12-3 or TRBV12-4 and TRBJ2-3; the D gene is possibly TRBD2 (5 bases). The CDR3 covers 15 residues. Trimming stripped 6 bases from V and 6 bases from J, with 19 bases between. The chain's CDR3 is CASSTLSEGGDTQYF. CDR3 nucleotides: TGTGCCAGCAGCACCCTATCGGAAGGCGGGGATACGCAGTATTTT.

This clonotype was seen many times. The CDR3 region has the DNA TGTGCCAGCAGCTTGAGGGGGAGCCAAGAGACCCAGTACTTC. Encoded protein: CASSLRGSQETQYF. J is TRBJ2-5 and V is TRBV11-2; D might be TRBD1 (6 bases). Trimming left V 3 bases short and J 1 base short, with 9 bases between. Germline V CDR1 and CDR2: SGHAT, FQNNGV. The CDR3 contains 14 residues.

This clonotype was counted ten times or more. This chain joins TRBV29-1 and TRBJ1-4; weak D call: TRBD1 (6 bases). Germline V gene data show CDR1 as SQVTM and CDR2 as ANQGSEA. The CDR3 length is 12 residues. V lost 7 bases and J lost 5, with 11 bases in between. The CDR3: CSARGGNEKLFF. For the CDR3, the DNA is TGCAGCGCGAGGGGGGGGAATGAAAAACTGTTTTTT.

Note on this clonotype: Just one base apart from a much larger clone, this may be a read error. The V gene is TRBV4-3, the J gene TRBJ2-1, with 8 nucleotides matching TRBD2. The CDR3 length is 18 residues. Germline V gene lookup returns CDR1 LGHNA and CDR2 YSLEER. In DNA, the CDR3 is TGCGCCAGCATCCAAGATCGGAGACCCCGTTTAGCGGGATCTGAGCAGTTCTTC. Translating gives CASIQDRRPRLAGSEQFF.

The chain recombines TRBV12-3 or TRBV12-4 with TRBJ2-5; 8 nucleotides line up with TRBD2. The trim removed 9 bases at V and 4 bases at J, leaving 13 bases unmatched. The CDR3 is made up of 15 amino acids. The CDR3 sequence is CASSTRAGTRETQYF. CDR3 DNA sequence: TGTGCCAGTAGCACTCGGGCAGGGACTAGAGAGACCCAGTACTTC.

The gene calls are TRBV29-1 and TRBJ2-3; D is ambiguous. Germline loops: CDR1 SQVTM, CDR2 ANQGSEA. Trimming took off 4 bases at V and 6 bases at J, with 14 bases between the two ends. The CDR3 totals 13 residues. The CDR3 region has the DNA TGCAGCGTTGCACAGCGACCCACTGATACGCAGTATTTT. Translation gives CSVAQRPTDTQYF.

This clonotype was observed a single time. The genes are TRBV29-1 and TRBJ2-5, with D possibly TRBD2 on 7 matching bases. CDR3 length: 15 residues. Germline CDR1 is SQVTM and CDR2 is ANQGSEA. V was pared by 1 base and J by 11 bases, with 23 bases between. CDR3 residues: CSVEGVDGLGGGQYF. The CDR3 DNA reads TGCAGCGTTGAAGGTGTCGACGGACTAGGGGGAGGGCAGTACTTC.

The rearrangement links TRBV4-3 to TRBJ2-2; 8 bases are shared with TRBD2. After removal of 4 bases from V and 0 bases from J, the junction contained 7 bases not matched to a gene. The length of the CDR3 is 17 residues. CDR1 and CDR2 (germline): LGHNA, YSLEER. CDR3: CASSPGTSITNTGELFF. The CDR3 bases are TGCGCCAGCAGCCCTGGGACTAGTATTACGAACACCGGGGAGCTGTTTTTT.

This clonotype was picked up a small number of times. A much larger clone sits a single nucleotide away, making a read error possible. The genes are TRBV29-1 and TRBJ1-5; D not resolved. The CDR3 sequence is 13 residues long. The germline gives CDR1 SQVTM, CDR2 ANQGSEA. V was trimmed by 8 bases and J by 6 bases, leaving 17 bases between them. The CDR3 protein is CSPQGGDTQPQHF. CDR3 DNA sequence: TGCAGCCCCCAAGGAGGAGATACTCAGCCCCAGCATTTT.

This chain connects TRBV11-2 to TRBJ2-7; D is perhaps TRBD1 or TRBD2 (5 bases each). The V end was cut by 0 bases, the J end by 7 bases, with 19 bases between. This CDR3 comprises 16 residues. Germline V gene sequence: CDR1 SGHAT, CDR2 FQNNGV. The DNA for the CDR3 is TGTGCCAGCAGCTTAGATTGTCGGCAGGGTCGGGATGAGCAGTACTTC. This gives the protein CASSLDCRQGRDEQYF.

This clonotype was seen more than once but under ten times. The chain joins TRBV6-6 to TRBJ2-1; TRBD1 matches 7 bases. The V segment lost 2 bases and the J segment 15 bases; nucleotides outside the gene matches: 7. The germline V gene encodes CDR1 MNHNY and CDR2 SVGAGI (reference sequence). The CDR3 consists of 12 residues. CDR3 coding DNA: TGTGCCAGCAGTTACCCCACAGGGGTCCTGTTCTTC. This sequence encodes CASSYPTGVLFF.

This chain uses TRBV6-1 with TRBJ1-5; D is undetermined. This CDR3 has 13 residues. Germline CDR1 reads MNHNS; CDR2 reads SASEGT. The CDR3 reads CVTREQFNQPQHF. In DNA, the CDR3 is TGTGTCACCCGCGAACAGTTCAATCAGCCCCAGCATTTT.

This clonotype turned up a few times. The chain combines TRBV7-2 with TRBJ2-2; TRBD1 is a possible D gene (5 bases). Trimming cost V 1 base and J 7 bases, with 10 bases left between them. CDR1 SGHTA and CDR2 FQGNSA come from the germline V gene. This CDR3 spans 14 amino acids. CDR3 amino acids: CASSLGAGNGELFF. CDR3 sequence (DNA): TGTGCCAGCAGCTTAGGCGCAGGGAACGGGGAGCTGTTTTTT.

This clonotype was observed at least ten times. The genes are TRBV12-3 or TRBV12-4 and TRBJ2-5; 7 bases map to TRBD1. The CDR3 is 13 amino acids. V shed 6 bases and J 5 bases; nucleotides not matched to a gene: 6. The CDR3 sequence is CASRTTGMETQYF. Written as DNA, the CDR3 is TGTGCCAGCAGGACGACAGGGATGGAGACCCAGTACTTC.

This clonotype occurred many times. The rearrangement joins TRBV29-1 to TRBJ1-2; TRBD1 agrees at 7 bases. The CDR3 is 15 amino acids. The V gene's germline CDR1 is SQVTM and CDR2 ANQGSEA. With 7 bases clipped from V and 4 bases from J, the junction kept 15 bases outside the gene matches. In DNA form, the CDR3 reads TGCAGCGCGACTGCAGAATACAGGGGAAGCTATGGCTACACCTTC. This codes for CSATAEYRGSYGYTF.

This clonotype was recorded many times. The rearrangement joins TRBV29-1 to TRBJ2-7; TRBD2 matches 7 bases. V was clipped by 4 bases and J by 0 bases; unmatched bases: 6. Germline V gives CDR1 SQVTM, CDR2 ANQGSEA. This CDR3 has 14 amino acids. The CDR3 bases are TGCAGCGTTGGCCGGGGCGGGAGCTCCTACGAGCAGTACTTC. Translated, it gives CSVGRGGSSYEQYF.

Comments on this clonotype: A junction end diverges from the germline sequence, so it may reflect a read error. CDR3 nucleotide sequence: TGTGCCTGGAGTACCACTAGGGTAAGGGAACTGTTTTTT. It encodes CAWSTTRVRELFF. This chain links TRBV30 with TRBJ2-2; D is possibly TRBD2 (5 bases). The CDR3 is 13 amino acids. Germline values: CDR1 GTSNPN, CDR2 SVGIG (reference sequence).

This rearrangement joins TRBV5-1 to TRBJ2-7; no definite D call. Trimming removed 3 bases at V and 9 bases at J, with 7 bases between. Germline V gene lookup returns CDR1 SGHRS and CDR2 YFSETQ. CDR3 length: 10 residues. CDR3 bases: TGCGCCAGCAGCTGGCCAGGGCAGTACTTC. Protein: CASSWPGQYF.

Note on this clonotype: Because it lacks the conserved phenylalanine or tryptophan at the end, this CDR3 is likely a read error. V and J are TRBV11-2 and TRBJ1-2; D possibly corresponds to TRBD1 (5 bases). V lost 5 bases and J lost 8, with 15 bases in between. The CDR3 consists of 13 residues. CDR1 SGHAT and CDR2 FQNNGV come from the germline V gene. CDR3 sequence reads: CASSPDGATGYTL. The DNA of the CDR3 is TGTGCCAGCAGCCCAGACGGGGCCACAGGCTACACCCTC.

With regard to this clonotype: The CDR3 carries no conserved terminal phenylalanine or tryptophan, so it likely arises from a read error. The rearrangement links TRBV12-3 or TRBV12-4 to TRBJ2-3; D ambiguous. The CDR3 contains 14 residues. In nucleotides, the CDR3 is TGTGCCAGCAGTTTTGGTCGCAGCACATATACGCAGTATTTA. This sequence encodes CASSFGRSTYTQYL.

Worth noting for this clonotype: This may be a read error, as it is one base from a much larger clone. The CDR3 bases are TGTGCCAGCAGGGATATTGGGAATCGGCCCCAGCATTTT. It translates to CASRDIGNRPQHF. The rearrangement uses TRBV28 and TRBJ1-5; D gene uncertain. Germline V gene lookup returns CDR1 MDHEN and CDR2 SYDVKM. CDR3 length equals 13 residues.

This clonotype showed up just a few times. V gene TRBV10-2 combines with J gene TRBJ1-2; 9 bases fit TRBD1. The germline CDR1 and CDR2 sequences are WSHSY and SAAADI. V lost 6 bases to trimming and J lost 8 bases; unmatched junction nucleotides: 10. This CDR3 is built from 14 residues. The CDR3 loop is CASSRDRAFDGYTF. CDR3 DNA sequence: TGCGCCAGCAGCCGGGACAGGGCCTTTGACGGCTACACCTTC.

The chain joins TRBV6-2 or TRBV6-3 to TRBJ2-1, with D perhaps TRBD1 or TRBD2 (6 bases each). With 5 bases removed from V and 8 bases from J, the gap between germline ends came to 22 bases. CDR3 size: 16 residues. Per the germline V gene, CDR1 is MNHEY and CDR2 is SVGEGT. CDR3 nucleotide sequence: TGTGCCAGCAGTCGCCCTTCCGGGGGCAGGGTCTATGAGCAGTTCTTC. This codes for CASSRPSGGRVYEQFF.

This clonotype was counted many times. The chain joins TRBV12-3 or TRBV12-4 to TRBJ1-6, with D possibly matching TRBD1 (5 bases). The CDR3 spans 16 residues. V lost 3 bases and J lost 5, with 14 bases in between. The CDR3 DNA is TGTGCCAGCAGTTTTGATAGGGGTTCAAATAATTCACCCCTCCACTTT. This encodes CASSFDRGSNNSPLHF.

Of note for this clonotype: An end of the junction does not agree with germline; a read error may underlie this. The V call is TRBV11-2, the J call TRBJ2-5; D remains unclear. CDR1 and CDR2 from the germline V gene are SGHAT and FQNNGV. This CDR3 contains 13 residues. CDR3 bases: TGTGCTAGCAGCATGCCAGCTGGCGAGACCCAGTACTTC. Its protein is CASSMPAGETQYF.

This clonotype showed up many times. The chain couples TRBV30 to TRBJ1-2; weak D call: TRBD1 (6 bases). This CDR3 has 13 amino acids. V was shortened by 3 bases and J by 5 bases, with 13 bases between the two germline ends. Germline lookup yields CDR1 GTSNPN and CDR2 SVGIG (reference sequence). CDR3 coding DNA: TGTGCCTGGAGGACAGGTCGGGTGTATGGCTACACCTTC. As protein: CAWRTGRVYGYTF.